This T cell receptor beta chain stems from a study of blood T cell repertoires in COVID-19. Across the study: The United States, Italy and Spain were the sources of the acute and convalescent COVID-19 samples. From T cells, B-cell-depleted T cells, or PBMCs came the material, which was cDNA or gDNA.

In the source study's methods: Amplifying reference gene primers gave estimates of nucleated cell counts. The data were produced by immunoSEQ multiplex PCR, yet TCRdb's version contains in-frame clones alone and is incomplete. The V and J calls and clone size come from that table; D and trimming were worked out from the DNA. Among around 67,000 clones, 82% were seen once, and the ten largest hold about 16%. The V gene lost 6 bases and the J gene lost 8 bases, with 28 bases spanning the gap. The CDR3 is 17 amino acids. From germline, CDR1 is MNHEY and CDR2 SMNVEV (reference sequence). The receptor was derived from a man aged 80 or over with active COVID-19. The chain couples TRBV27 to TRBJ1-2; D is possibly TRBD1 (6 bases). The sample was peripheral blood. CDR3 sequence: CASSPQPPWAGVRGYTF. Here the CDR3 DNA reads TGTGCCAGCAGCCCCCAACCACCGTGGGCAGGGGTGCGGGGCTACACCTTC.